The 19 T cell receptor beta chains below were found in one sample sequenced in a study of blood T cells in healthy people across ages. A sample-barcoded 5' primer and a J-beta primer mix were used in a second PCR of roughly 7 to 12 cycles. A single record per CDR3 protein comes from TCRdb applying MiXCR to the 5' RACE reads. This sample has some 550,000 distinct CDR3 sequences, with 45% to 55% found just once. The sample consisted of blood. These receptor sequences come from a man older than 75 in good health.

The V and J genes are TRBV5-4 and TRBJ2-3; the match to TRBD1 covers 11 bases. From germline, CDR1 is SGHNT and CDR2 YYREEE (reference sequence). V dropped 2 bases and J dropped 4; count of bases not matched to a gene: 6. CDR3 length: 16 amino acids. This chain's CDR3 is CASSLYGQGASDTQYF. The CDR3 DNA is TGTGCCAGCAGCTTATATGGACAGGGGGCTTCAGATACGCAGTATTTT.

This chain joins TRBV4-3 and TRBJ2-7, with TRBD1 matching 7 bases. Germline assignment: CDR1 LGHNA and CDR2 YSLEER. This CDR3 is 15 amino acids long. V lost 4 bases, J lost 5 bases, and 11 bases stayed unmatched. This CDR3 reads CASSRNVDRVDEQYF. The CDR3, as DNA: TGCGCCAGCAGCCGGAATGTAGACAGGGTAGACGAGCAGTACTTC.

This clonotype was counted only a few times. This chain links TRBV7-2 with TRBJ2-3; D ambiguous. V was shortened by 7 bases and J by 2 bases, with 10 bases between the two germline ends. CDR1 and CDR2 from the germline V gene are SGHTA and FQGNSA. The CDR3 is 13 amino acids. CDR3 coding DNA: TGTGCCAGCACCCGGGTCTACACAGATACGCAGTATTTT. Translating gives CASTRVYTDTQYF.

The CDR3 loop is CASSQGGRGGNYGYTF. The CDR3 DNA sequence: TGCGCCAGCAGCCAAGGGGGCAGAGGGGGTAACTATGGCTACACCTTC. The V gene is TRBV4-1, the J gene TRBJ1-2; a weak D match, TRBD1 (6 bases). This CDR3 has 16 residues. The V and J ends lost 1 base and 1 base respectively, with 13 bases between them. In germline, CDR1 is MGHRA, CDR2 YSYEKL.

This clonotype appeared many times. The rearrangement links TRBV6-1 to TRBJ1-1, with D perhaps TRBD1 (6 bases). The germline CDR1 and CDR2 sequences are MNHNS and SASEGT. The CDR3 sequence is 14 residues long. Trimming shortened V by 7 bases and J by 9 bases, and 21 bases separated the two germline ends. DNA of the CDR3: TGTGCCAGCACTCAGAGACAGGCGAGGACAAAAGCTTTCTTT. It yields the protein CASTQRQARTKAFF.

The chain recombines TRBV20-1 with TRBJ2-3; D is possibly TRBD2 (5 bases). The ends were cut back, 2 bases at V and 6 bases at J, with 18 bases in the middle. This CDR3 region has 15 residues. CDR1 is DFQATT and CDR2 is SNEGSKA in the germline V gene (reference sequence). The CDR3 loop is CSARSGGPSLDTQYF. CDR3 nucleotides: TGCAGTGCTAGATCTGGAGGCCCCAGTTTGGATACGCAGTATTTT.

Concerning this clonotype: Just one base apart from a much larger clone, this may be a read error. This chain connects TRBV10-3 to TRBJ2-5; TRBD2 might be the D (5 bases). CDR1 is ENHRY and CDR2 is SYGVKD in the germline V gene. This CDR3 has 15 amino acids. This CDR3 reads CANSESGGPQETQYF. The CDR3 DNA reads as TGTGCCAACAGTGAGTCTGGCGGGCCCCAAGAGACCCAGTACTTC.

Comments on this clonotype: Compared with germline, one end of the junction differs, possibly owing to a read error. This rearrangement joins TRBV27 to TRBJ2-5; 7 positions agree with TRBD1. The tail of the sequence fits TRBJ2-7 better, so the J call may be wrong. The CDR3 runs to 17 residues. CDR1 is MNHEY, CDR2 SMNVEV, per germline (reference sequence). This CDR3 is CASRPNTGTVSSSEQYF. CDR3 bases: TGTGCCAGCAGACCAAACACCGGGACAGTGAGCTCCTCCGAGCAGTACTTC.

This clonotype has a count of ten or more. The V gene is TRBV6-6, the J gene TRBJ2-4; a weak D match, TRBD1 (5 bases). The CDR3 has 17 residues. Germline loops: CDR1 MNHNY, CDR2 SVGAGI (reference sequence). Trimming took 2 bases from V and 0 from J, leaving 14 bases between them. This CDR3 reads CASSYGRQNLAKNIQYF. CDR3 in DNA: TGTGCCAGCAGTTACGGAAGACAGAACCTAGCCAAAAACATTCAGTACTTC.

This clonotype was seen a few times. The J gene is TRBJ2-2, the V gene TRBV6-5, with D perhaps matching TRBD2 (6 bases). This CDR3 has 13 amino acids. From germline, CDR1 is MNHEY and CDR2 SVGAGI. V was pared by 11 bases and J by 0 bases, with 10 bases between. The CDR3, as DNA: TGTGCCTCCTGGACTACGAACACCGGGGAGCTGTTTTTT. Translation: CASWTTNTGELFF.

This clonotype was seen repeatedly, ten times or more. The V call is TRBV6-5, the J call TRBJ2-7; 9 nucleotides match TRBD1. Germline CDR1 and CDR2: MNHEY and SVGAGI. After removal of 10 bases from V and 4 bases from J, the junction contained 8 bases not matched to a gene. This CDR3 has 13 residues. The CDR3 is CATRPGQGYEQYF. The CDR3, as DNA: TGTGCCACTCGACCGGGACAGGGATACGAGCAGTACTTC.

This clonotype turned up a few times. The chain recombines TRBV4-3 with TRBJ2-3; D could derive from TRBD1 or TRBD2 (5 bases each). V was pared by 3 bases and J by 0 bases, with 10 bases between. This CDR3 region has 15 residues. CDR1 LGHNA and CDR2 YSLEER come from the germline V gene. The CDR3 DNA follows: TGCGCCAGCAGCCAGTCGGGACCTAGCACAGATACGCAGTATTTT. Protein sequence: CASSQSGPSTDTQYF.

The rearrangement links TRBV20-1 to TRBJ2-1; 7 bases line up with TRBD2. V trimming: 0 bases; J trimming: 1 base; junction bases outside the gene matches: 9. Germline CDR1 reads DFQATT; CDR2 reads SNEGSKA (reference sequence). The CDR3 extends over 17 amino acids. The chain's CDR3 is CSARDSFGRGSYNEQFF. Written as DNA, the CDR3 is TGCAGTGCTAGAGATTCTTTTGGGCGGGGGTCCTACAATGAGCAGTTCTTC.

The DNA of the CDR3 is TGTGCCAGCAGCCAAGGGGCTGCAGGGGAAGTCCAGTACTTC. Protein: CASSQGAAGEVQYF. The V call is TRBV4-2, the J call TRBJ2-7; weak D call: TRBD1 (6 bases). This CDR3 contains 14 residues. Looked up from germline, CDR1 is LGHNA and CDR2 is YNFKEQ. The germline V and J ends were trimmed by 1 base and 10 bases, with 17 bases remaining between them.

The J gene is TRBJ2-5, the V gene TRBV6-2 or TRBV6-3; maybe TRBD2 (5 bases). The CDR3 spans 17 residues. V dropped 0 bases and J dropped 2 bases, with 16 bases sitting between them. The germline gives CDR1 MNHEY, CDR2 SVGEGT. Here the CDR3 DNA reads TGTGCCAGCAGTTACTCGGGAGACTATACGTTACAAGAGACCCAGTACTTC. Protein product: CASSYSGDYTLQETQYF.

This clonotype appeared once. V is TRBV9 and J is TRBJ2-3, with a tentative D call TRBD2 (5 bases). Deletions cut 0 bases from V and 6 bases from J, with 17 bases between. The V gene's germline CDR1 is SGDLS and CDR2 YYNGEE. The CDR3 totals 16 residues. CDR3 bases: TGTGCCAGCAGCGTAGAGTGGGGAAGATCGGGGGATACGCAGTATTTT. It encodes CASSVEWGRSGDTQYF.

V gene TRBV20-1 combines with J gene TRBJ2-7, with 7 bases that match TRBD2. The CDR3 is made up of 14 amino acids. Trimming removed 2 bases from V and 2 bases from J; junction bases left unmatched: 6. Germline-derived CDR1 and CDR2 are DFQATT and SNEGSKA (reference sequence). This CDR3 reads CSARRASGTYEQYF. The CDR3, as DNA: TGCAGTGCTAGAAGGGCTAGCGGTACCTACGAGCAGTACTTC.

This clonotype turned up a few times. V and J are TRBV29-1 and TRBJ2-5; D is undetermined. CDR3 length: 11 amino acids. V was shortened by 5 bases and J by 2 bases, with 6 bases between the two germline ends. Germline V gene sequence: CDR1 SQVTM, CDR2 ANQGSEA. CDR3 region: CSVRVQETQYF. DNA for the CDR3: TGCAGCGTTCGCGTACAAGAGACCCAGTACTTC.

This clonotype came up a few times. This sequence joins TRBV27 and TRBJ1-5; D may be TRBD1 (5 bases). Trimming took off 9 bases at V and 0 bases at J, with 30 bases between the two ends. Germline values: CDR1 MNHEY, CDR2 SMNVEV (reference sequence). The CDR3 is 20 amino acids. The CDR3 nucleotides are TGTGCCAGTATGTCATTCGGTTCAGGGATCGGGGGATATAGCAATCAGCCCCAGCATTTT. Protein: CASMSFGSGIGGYSNQPQHF.